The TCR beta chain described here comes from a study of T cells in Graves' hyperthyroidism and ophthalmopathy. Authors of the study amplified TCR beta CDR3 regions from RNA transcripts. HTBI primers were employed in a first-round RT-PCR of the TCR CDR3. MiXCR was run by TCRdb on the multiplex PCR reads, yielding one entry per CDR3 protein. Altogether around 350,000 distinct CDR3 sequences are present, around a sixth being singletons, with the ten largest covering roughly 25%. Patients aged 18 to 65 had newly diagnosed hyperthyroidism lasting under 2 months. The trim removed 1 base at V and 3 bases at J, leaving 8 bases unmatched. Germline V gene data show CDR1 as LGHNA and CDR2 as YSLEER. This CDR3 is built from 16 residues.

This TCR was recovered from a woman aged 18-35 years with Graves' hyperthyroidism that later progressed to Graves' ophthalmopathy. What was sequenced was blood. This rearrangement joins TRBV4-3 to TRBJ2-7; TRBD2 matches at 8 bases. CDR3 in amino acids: CASSQGLASPLYEQYF. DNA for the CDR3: TGCGCCAGCAGCCAAGGACTAGCGAGTCCTCTCTACGAGCAGTACTTC.